The 30 T cell receptor beta chains presented below share a single source sample, sequenced in a study of prognosis after radiotherapy for stage I lung cancer. Multiplex PCR, run in two rounds, amplified TCR beta CDR3 from genomic DNA. The use of primers specific to each TRBV and TRBJ gene characterized first-round PCR. MiXCR was run by TCRdb on the multiplex PCR reads, yielding one entry per CDR3 protein. The sample holds about 31,000 distinct CDR3 sequences, about 34% seen once. Specimen: PBMCs, collected before or after stereotactic body radiation therapy (not recorded which). These receptors were collected from a donor over 45 with non-small cell lung cancer.

Many counts were recorded for this clonotype. This sequence is one base from a far larger clone and is likely a read error. The genes are TRBV6-1 and TRBJ2-7; TRBD2 aligns across 10 bases. CDR3 length equals 16 residues. Germline loops: CDR1 MNHNS, CDR2 SASEGT. The ends lost 5 bases at V and 7 bases at J; junction bases unmatched: 14. The CDR3 DNA reads as TGTGCCAGCAGTCCACACGCGAGCGGGAGGGCAGGAGAGCAGTACTTC. This codes for CASSPHASGRAGEQYF.

In its sample, this clonotype was seen many times. CDR3 bases: TGTGCCAGCAGCACGAGCCGGGACTCTTACGAGCAGTACTTC. It specifies CASSTSRDSYEQYF. The rearrangement uses TRBV7-8 and TRBJ2-7, with D tentatively TRBD2 (6 bases). Trimming took 5 bases from V and 4 from J, leaving 15 bases between them. The CDR3 runs 14 residues. CDR1 is SGHVS and CDR2 is FQNEAQ in the germline V gene.

This clonotype was detected ten times or more. The chain is built from TRBV30 and TRBJ2-1; D gene ambiguous. CDR3 length: 11 amino acids. Germline V gene sequence: CDR1 GTSNPN, CDR2 SVGIG (reference sequence). The ends were cut back, 0 bases at V and 10 bases at J, with 7 bases in the middle. CDR3 DNA sequence: TGTGCCTGGAGTGTCGGTGGGGAGCAGTTCTTC. This gives the protein CAWSVGGEQFF.

This clonotype was seen ten or more times. V and J are TRBV20-1 and TRBJ1-2, with TRBD1 matching 7 bases. Germline loops: CDR1 DFQATT, CDR2 SNEGSKA (reference sequence). The CDR3 totals 16 residues. J gave up 4 bases and V 7 bases, and 18 bases lay outside the gene matches. CDR3 protein: CSDTSDRRQGIYGYTF. CDR3 DNA: TGCAGTGACACCTCCGACCGACGACAGGGAATCTATGGCTACACCTTC.

In DNA, the CDR3 is TGCAGTGCTGGGGGGGCGGGGAGGAGCACAGATACGCAGTATTTT. This codes for CSAGGAGRSTDTQYF. The chain couples TRBV20-1 to TRBJ2-3; D is perhaps TRBD2 (7 bases). Germline CDR1 DFQATT, CDR2 SNEGSKA (reference sequence). This CDR3 has 15 amino acids. The V and J ends lost 5 bases and 0 bases respectively, with 15 bases between them.

This chain joins TRBV10-2 and TRBJ2-3, with 9 positions matching TRBD2. The CDR3 length is 14 residues. Per germline, CDR1 WSHSY and CDR2 SAAADI. V shed 8 bases and J 3 bases; nucleotides not matched to a gene: 6. The CDR3 sequence is CASYAGGPTDTQYF. The CDR3 region has the DNA TGCGCCAGCTACGCGGGGGGGCCTACAGATACGCAGTATTTT.

This clonotype is medium-sized within its sample. The J gene is TRBJ2-1, the V gene TRBV10-3, with D hard to call. This CDR3 is 16 amino acids long. CDR1 ENHRY and CDR2 SYGVKD come from the germline V gene. V was shortened by 7 bases and J by 0 bases, with 16 bases between the two germline ends. As DNA, the CDR3 is TGTGCCATCATAATCTGGCGTAGGGACTCCTACAATGAGCAGTTCTTC. This gives the protein CAIIIWRRDSYNEQFF.

This clonotype was observed many times. The rearrangement uses TRBV14 and TRBJ2-7, with 9 bases identical to TRBD1. Germline V gene sequence: CDR1 SGHDN, CDR2 FVKESK. After removal of 5 bases from V and 3 bases from J, the junction contained 14 bases not matched to a gene. CDR3 size: 17 residues. The CDR3 nucleotides read TGTGCCAGCAGCAAAGCCTTCCTAGGGACAGGGCTCTACGAGCAGTACTTC. Translation gives CASSKAFLGTGLYEQYF.

On this clonotype itself: A much larger clone sits a single nucleotide away, making a read error possible. The rearrangement uses TRBV19 and TRBJ1-4, with D perhaps TRBD1 (6 bases). Germline assignment: CDR1 LNHDA and CDR2 SQIVND (reference sequence). This CDR3 has 15 residues. Trimming cost V 5 bases and J 7 bases, with 17 bases left between them. The CDR3 region is CASSGRQERGEKLFF. CDR3 nucleotide sequence: TGTGCCAGTAGTGGACGACAGGAAAGGGGTGAAAAACTGTTTTTT.

This clonotype was seen at least ten times. This could be a read error, since a much larger clone is one nucleotide away. Here the CDR3 reads CAGSPSGPAYEQYF. Written as DNA, the CDR3 is TGTGCCGGCAGTCCTTCCGGGCCCGCCTACGAGCAGTACTTC. The chain employs TRBV6-1 and TRBJ2-7, with unresolved D. Germline V gene sequence: CDR1 MNHNS, CDR2 SASEGT. There are 14 residues in the CDR3.

This clonotype was seen repeatedly, ten times or more. The V call is TRBV15, the J call TRBJ2-5; possible D gene TRBD2, 6 bases. CDR1 LNHNV and CDR2 YYDKDF come from the germline V gene (reference sequence). Trimming took 3 bases from V and 5 from J, leaving 13 bases between them. The CDR3 sequence is 14 residues long. In nucleotides, the CDR3 is TGTGCCACCAGCAGGGCCGGGACTCGGGAGACCCAGTACTTC. This sequence encodes CATSRAGTRETQYF.

This clonotype was seen many times. The rearrangement links TRBV20-1 to TRBJ2-7; TRBD2 matches 7 bases. The V gene end was trimmed by 6 bases and the J gene end by 3 bases; junction bases not matched to a gene: 11. The CDR3 runs to 14 residues. From germline, CDR1 is DFQATT and CDR2 SNEGSKA (reference sequence). CDR3 loop: CSALGASGVYEQYF. CDR3 in DNA: TGCAGTGCCCTAGGTGCTAGCGGCGTCTACGAGCAGTACTTC.

Comments on this clonotype: The junction departs from germline at one end; a sequencing error may be responsible. The V gene is TRBV27, the J gene TRBJ2-7, with TRBD1 identical over 8 bases. This CDR3 spans 15 amino acids. Germline V lookup: CDR1 MNHEY, CDR2 SMNVEV (reference sequence). CDR3 amino acids: CASSLQGGRDYDQYF. In DNA form, the CDR3 reads TGTGCCAGCAGCTTACAGGGGGGTCGCGACTACGATCAGTACTTC.

This clonotype was counted at least ten times. V usage is TRBV30 and J usage is TRBJ1-4; TRBD1 agrees at 8 bases. Trimming at V came to 0 bases and at J to 4 bases, leaving 4 bases not matched to a gene. The CDR3 has 15 residues. CDR1 GTSNPN and CDR2 SVGIG come from the germline V gene (reference sequence). CDR3 residues: CAWSVGQGRNEKLFF. DNA of the CDR3: TGTGCCTGGAGTGTAGGACAGGGACGTAATGAAAAACTGTTTTTT.

This chain joins TRBV7-9 and TRBJ2-7; 7 bases are shared with TRBD1. This CDR3 spans 14 amino acids. Germline CDR1 and CDR2: SEHNR and FQNEAQ (reference sequence). Trimming at V came to 5 bases and at J to 0 bases, leaving 4 bases not matched to a gene. The CDR3 loop reads CASSRDSNSYEQYF. The CDR3 nucleotides are TGTGCCAGCAGCCGGGACAGCAACTCCTACGAGCAGTACTTC.

This clonotype was found many times. The rearrangement joins TRBV19 to TRBJ1-3, with TRBD1 identical over 9 bases. Germline V gene data show CDR1 as LNHDA and CDR2 as SQIVND (reference sequence). J lost 7 bases, V lost 1 base, and 8 bases had no gene match. The CDR3 covers 16 residues. The CDR3 bases are TGTGCCAGTAGTATAGGCTGGGACAGGGTGAGGAACACCATATATTTT. This sequence encodes CASSIGWDRVRNTIYF.

The chain combines TRBV5-5 with TRBJ2-5; TRBD2 matches at 7 bases. Germline V gene data show CDR1 as SGHKS and CDR2 as YYEKEE (reference sequence). Trimming cost V 1 base and J 7 bases; bases outside gene matches: 7. The CDR3 spans 14 residues. CDR3 sequence: CASSLTGGPGTQYF. CDR3 in DNA: TGTGCCAGCAGCTTGACGGGGGGACCGGGGACCCAGTACTTC.

This clonotype was detected a few times. J is TRBJ1-2 and V is TRBV28; TRBD1 is a possible D gene (5 bases). The CDR3 covers 11 residues. The V and J ends lost 10 bases and 7 bases respectively, with 13 bases between them. The V gene's germline CDR1 is MDHEN and CDR2 SYDVKM. The CDR3 loop reads CATDSGRGYTF. The CDR3 nucleotides read TGTGCCACCGACAGTGGGCGTGGCTACACCTTC.

This clonotype occurred many times. The genes are TRBV27 and TRBJ1-5, with a tentative D call TRBD1 (5 bases). Trimming removed 4 bases at V and 7 bases at J, with 11 bases between. The germline V gene has CDR1 MNHEY and CDR2 SMNVEV (reference sequence). There are 13 residues in the CDR3. CDR3 loop: CASSSQGGQPQHF. The CDR3 DNA follows: TGTGCCAGCAGTTCCCAGGGTGGACAGCCCCAGCATTTT.

In regard to this clonotype: A read error may produce the germline difference seen at one junction end. The V call is TRBV12-3 or TRBV12-4, the J call TRBJ2-2, with 10 bases that match TRBD2. This CDR3 is 17 amino acids long. The CDR3 spells CASSRSGRISCTGELFF. DNA for the CDR3: TGTGCCAGCAGTCGTAGCGGGAGGATTTCGTGCACCGGTGAGCTGTTTTTT.

As for this clonotype: The junction and the germline gene differ at one end; a read error may be behind it. This CDR3 reads CASRSSANTWELFF. Here the CDR3 DNA reads TGTGCCAGCAGAAGTAGCGCGAACACCTGGGAGCTGTTTTTT. The J gene is TRBJ2-2, the V gene TRBV25-1, with a tentative D call TRBD2 (5 bases). Germline CDR1 is MGHDK and CDR2 is SYGVNS. The CDR3 contains 14 residues. The full variable domain, with the rest looked up from reference TRBV25-1 and TRBJ2-2, is EADIYQTPRYLVIGTGKKITLECSQTMGHDKMYWYQQDPGMELHLIHYSYGVNSTEKGDLSSESTVSRIRTEHFPLTLESARPSHTSQYLCASRSSANTWELFFGEGSRLTVL.

This clonotype occurred many times. Just one base apart from a much larger clone, this may be a read error. The chain uses TRBV24-1 and TRBJ2-1, with 10 nucleotides matching TRBD2. CDR1 is KGHDR, CDR2 SFDVKD, per germline. The CDR3 is made up of 15 amino acids. The CDR3 region has the DNA TGTGCCACCGGTGATCCTAGCGGGAGTGGGAATGAGCAGTTCTTC. This gives the protein CATGDPSGSGNEQFF.

A single count supports this clonotype. This is likely an artifact of a read error, given a far larger clone one base away. The genes are TRBV6-4 and TRBJ2-7; possibly TRBD1 for D (5 bases). The CDR3 covers 12 residues. V lost 5 bases, J lost 7 bases, and 12 bases lay in between. The germline V gene has CDR1 MRHNA and CDR2 SNTAGT. The CDR3 DNA follows: TGTGCCAGCAGTCAGGGAAGTAGGGAGCAGTACTTC. It yields the protein CASSQGSREQYF.

Comment on this clonotype: It differs at one base from a far larger clone, so likely a read error. The DNA for the CDR3 is TGTGCCAGCAGCTCCCCCTGGCAGCCCCAGCATTTT. This codes for CASSSPWQPQHF. The chain links TRBV7-9 to TRBJ1-5; D unresolved. Per germline, CDR1 SEHNR and CDR2 FQNEAQ (reference sequence). The CDR3 is made up of 12 amino acids. The V end was cut by 4 bases, the J end by 7 bases, with 8 bases between.

This clonotype came up a few times. With a much larger clone just one base away, this may be a read error. The chain combines TRBV5-8 with TRBJ1-5; D gene uncertain. CDR1 is SGHTS, CDR2 YDEGEE, per germline. V lost 2 bases and J 15 bases, leaving 12 bases between the germline ends. CDR3 length equals 11 residues. The CDR3 DNA is TGTGCCAGCAGCTTCGAAGTGGCCCGGCATTTT. It codes for CASSFEVARHF. Filled out from reference TRBV5-8 and TRBJ1-5, the complete variable domain reads EAGVTQSPTHLIKTRGQQATLRCSPISGHTSVYWYQQALGLGLQFLLWYDEGEERNRGNFPPRFSGRQFPNYSSELNVNALELEDSALYLCASSFEVARHFGDGTRLSIL.

In this sample, this clonotype turned up many times. The chain recombines TRBV7-3 with TRBJ2-1; no definite D call. CDR1 is SGHTA, CDR2 FQGTGA, per germline. This CDR3 is built from 12 residues. Trimming removed 2 bases at V and 5 bases at J, with 4 bases between. The CDR3 region is CASSLLDNEQFF. CDR3 sequence (DNA): TGTGCCAGCAGCTTACTCGACAATGAGCAGTTCTTC.

This clonotype was seen ten or more times. The genes are TRBV30 and TRBJ2-7; no definite D call. Trimming stripped 0 bases from V and 5 bases from J, with 8 bases between. The CDR3 is 12 residues long. From germline, CDR1 is GTSNPN and CDR2 SVGIG (reference sequence). The CDR3 sequence: CAWSVPLNEQYF. Written as DNA, the CDR3 is TGTGCCTGGAGTGTACCCTTGAACGAGCAGTACTTC.

This clonotype was counted many times. The chain links TRBV5-6 to TRBJ2-1; D is possibly TRBD2 (6 bases). V lost 4 bases and J 10 bases, leaving 21 bases between the germline ends. Germline V gene lookup returns CDR1 SGHDT and CDR2 YYEEEE. The CDR3 length is 15 residues. The CDR3 nucleotides read TGTGCCAGCAGCCTTACTAGCTCTCCCCTCGGGGAGCAGTTCTTC. Its protein is CASSLTSSPLGEQFF.

At least ten counts were recorded for this clonotype. The V and J genes are TRBV7-9 and TRBJ1-5; no clear D. Trimming shortened V by 2 bases and J by 4 bases, and 6 bases separated the two germline ends. The CDR3 sequence is 13 residues long. Germline V lookup: CDR1 SEHNR, CDR2 FQNEAQ (reference sequence). CDR3 sequence (DNA): TGTGCCAGCAGCTTATATGAGAATCAGCCCCAGCATTTT. Protein sequence: CASSLYENQPQHF.

As regards this clonotype: Just one base apart from a much larger clone, this may be a read error. The chain recombines TRBV9 with TRBJ2-5; tentative D call: TRBD1 (6 bases). V shed 4 bases and J shed 5 bases, with 18 bases lying between them. The length of the CDR3 is 15 residues. Germline-derived CDR1 and CDR2 are SGDLS and YYNGEE. CDR3 coding DNA: TGTGCCAGCAGCACGTGGGACACCGTGGGGGAGACCCAGTACTTC. This translates into CASSTWDTVGETQYF.